Listed below are T cell receptor beta chains from one sample, sequenced in a study of early T cells in non-severe SARS-CoV-2 infection. TCRdb itself ran the 5' RACE reads through MiXCR, one entry per CDR3 protein. The sample has over 25,000 distinct CDR3 sequences, approximately 5.4% seen once; the top ten hold approximately 0.87%. Sequenced material: whole blood. The receptors come from an adult who was a healthcare worker with PCR-confirmed SARS-CoV-2 infection or an uninfected control (not recorded which). Both conserved end residues are part of each CDR3. D genes are given only for firm matches. Expanded clones get a size class; other rows say once, few or many, or leave the size out.

D gene | J gene | V gene | clone size | CDR3 DNA | CDR3 protein
TRBD1 | TRBJ2-6 | TRBV20-1 | many | TGCAGTGCTCCCGGGACAGGGACTACCGTCCTGACTTTC | CSAPGTGTTVLTF
- | TRBJ2-1 | TRBV20-1 | medium-sized | TGCAGTCCCTCGGGACACCTTATCGGCAATGAGCAGTTCTTC | CSPSGHLIGNEQFF
- | TRBJ2-5 | TRBV7-9 | many | TGTGCCAGCAGCCCTGAAGGGTACCAGAAGACCCAGTACTTC | CASSPEGYQKTQYF
- | TRBJ1-2 | TRBV20-1 | many | TGCAGTGCTAGAGTGCCAGGGGCGCGGGGCTACACCTTC | CSARVPGARGYTF
TRBD1 | TRBJ1-4 | TRBV6-6 | medium-sized | TGTGCCAGCAGCCCGGGACAGTCTAATGAAAAACTGTTTTTT | CASSPGQSNEKLFF
TRBD2 | TRBJ2-1 | TRBV28 | many | TGTGCCAGCAGTTCATTAGCGGGGACTATAGATGAGCAGTTCTTC | CASSSLAGTIDEQFF
- | TRBJ2-7 | TRBV5-4 | medium-sized | TGTGCCAGCAAGGCGGACTCTCCCTCCTACGAGCAGTACTTC | CASKADSPSYEQYF
TRBD1 | TRBJ1-1 | TRBV2 | - | TGTGCCAGCAGTGAGGGACAGGGGGTCCTGAACACTGAAGCTTTCTTT | CASSEGQGVLNTEAFF
- | TRBJ1-5 | TRBV7-6 | many | TGTGCCAGCAGCCCGCATGGTAGCAATCAGCCCCAGCATTTT | CASSPHGSNQPQHF
TRBD2 | TRBJ2-3 | TRBV7-2 | many | TGTGCCAGCAGCTTAGTAGCGGGGGGCCGAATCAGCACAGATACGCAGTATTTT | CASSLVAGGRISTDTQYF
- | TRBJ2-2 | TRBV4-3 | - | TGCGCCAGCAGCCAAGACTACCTGGGGCGGGCCGGCACCGGGGAGCTGTTTTTT | CASSQDYLGRAGTGELFF
TRBD1 | TRBJ1-1 | TRBV28 | many | TGTGCCAGCACCAGAGGGACAGTGAATGAAGCTTTCTTT | CASTRGTVNEAFF
- | TRBJ2-1 | TRBV5-4 | - | TGTGCCAGCAGCTTGGTGAAAGGGTTTATCTACAATGAGCAGTTCTTC | CASSLVKGFIYNEQFF
- | TRBJ1-3 | TRBV9 | many | TGTGCCAGCAGCCCGCTGGACCGCTCTGGAAACACCATATATTTT | CASSPLDRSGNTIYF
- | TRBJ2-2 | TRBV11-2 | many | TGTGCCAGCAGTCACCGACGGGACACCGGGGAGCTGTTTTTT | CASSHRRDTGELFF
- | TRBJ2-5 | TRBV12-3/TRBV12-4 | many | TGTGCCAGCAGTTTTGAGGCGGCGCAAGAGACCCAGTACTTC | CASSFEAAQETQYF
- | TRBJ1-3 | TRBV20-1 | many | TGCAGTGCTAGTTCGGGACGATCCTCTGGAAACACCATATATTTT | CSASSGRSSGNTIYF
- | TRBJ1-6 | TRBV20-1 | - | TGCAGTGCTAGAGGCCGGGACATCTGGTCACCCCTCCACTTT | CSARGRDIWSPLHF
TRBD1 | TRBJ2-7 | TRBV12-3/TRBV12-4 | few | TGTGCCAGCAGTCTCGGACAGGGTGCTCCCTACGAGCAGTACTTC | CASSLGQGAPYEQYF
- | TRBJ2-1 | TRBV28 | many | TGTGCCACCAACGACCGGGGGATTATGAGTGAGCAGTTCTTC | CATNDRGIMSEQFF
- | TRBJ2-2 | TRBV27 | many | TGTGCCAGCAGTTACTACTTTAACACCGGGGAGCTGTTTTTT | CASSYYFNTGELFF
- | TRBJ2-7 | TRBV20-1 | - | TGCAGTGCTAAGAGGGTTTACGAGCAGTACTTC | CSAKRVYEQYF
TRBD2 | TRBJ2-7 | TRBV20-1 | - | TGCAGTGCTAGAGCAGAACTAGCGGAAGGGGTACCCTACGAGCAGTACTTC | CSARAELAEGVPYEQYF
TRBD1 | TRBJ2-5 | TRBV5-4 | - | TGTGCCAGCAGCCTGGGACAGTGGGAACAAGAGACCCAGTACTTC | CASSLGQWEQETQYF